The entry below describes one TCR beta chain. Antigen specificity is unknown. Germline V lookup: CDR1 MNHEY, CDR2 SMNVEV (reference sequence). This CDR3 spans 13 amino acids. The V end was cut by 4 bases, the J end by 3 bases, with 6 bases between. The data belong to a study of T cells after yellow fever vaccination. TCRdb re-analysed the 5' RACE reads in MiXCR, keeping a single row per CDR3 protein. The table records 500,000 to 650,000 distinct CDR3 sequences, roughly a sixth of them present only once. Overall study results and limits: After the booster, roughly 96% of CD4 and more than 75% of CD8 primary-response clones were re-detected. A weaker secondary response peaked on day 5, the primary on day 15. Only a small proportion of the clonotypes turned up in both the CD4 and the CD8 compartments, likely arising from convergent recombination.

The TCR was taken from a man younger than 35 who received the YFV17D yellow fever vaccine. The V gene is TRBV27, the J gene TRBJ2-2; weak D call: TRBD2 (6 bases). The source was PBMCs, collected 5 to 6 days after the first yellow fever vaccination. This CDR3 reads CASSWGDTGELFF. In nucleotides, the CDR3 is TGTGCCAGCAGTTGGGGGGACACCGGGGAGCTGTTTTTT.